These 7 T cell receptor beta chains were sequenced from one sample in a study of healthy donors' naive CD4 and CD8 T cells. Each TCR library used about 500 ng of total RNA and a linear amplification protocol. From the reads, TCRdb called clonotypes with MiXCR, one entry per CDR3 protein. Of 150,000 to 200,000 distinct CDR3 sequences in the sample, 65% to 80% are singletons; the top ten hold about 2.4%. The specimen was naive CD4+ and CD8+ T cells sorted from blood, pooled from several donors. These TCRs come from a pool of human donors in good health; the sample pools cells from several healthy donors.

This chain joins TRBV12-3 or TRBV12-4 and TRBJ2-1; no clear D gene. The CDR3 has 13 residues. V was pared by 2 bases and J by 4 bases, with 6 bases between. CDR3 DNA sequence: TGTGCCAGCAGTTTACAGATTTACAATGAGCAGTTCTTC. Its protein product is CASSLQIYNEQFF.

The chain is built from TRBV27 and TRBJ2-7; 8 positions match TRBD2. V dropped 6 bases and J dropped 2; count of bases not matched to a gene: 12. This CDR3 is built from 16 residues. Per germline, CDR1 MNHEY and CDR2 SMNVEV (reference sequence). The CDR3 DNA reads TGTGCCAGCAGGCAGCGGGGGCCGCCCATACCCTACGAGCAGTACTTC. Its translation: CASRQRGPPIPYEQYF.

The rearrangement uses TRBV11-2 and TRBJ2-4; 7 bases align to TRBD1. Per the germline V gene, CDR1 is SGHAT and CDR2 is FQNNGV. V lost 4 bases and J lost 0; bases outside the gene matches: 6. CDR3 length equals 16 residues. The CDR3 DNA follows: TGTGCCAGCAGCTGGTTGGGACAGTTAGCCAAAAACATTCAGTACTTC. Translated: CASSWLGQLAKNIQYF.

This clonotype was detected only once. V and J are TRBV30 and TRBJ1-6; D possibly corresponds to TRBD1 (5 bases). V lost 3 bases and J lost 5, with 17 bases in between. Germline CDR1 and CDR2: GTSNPN and SVGIG (reference sequence). The CDR3 totals 16 residues. The CDR3 is CAWRSPPGLNNSPLHF. In DNA, the CDR3 is TGTGCCTGGAGGTCACCTCCGGGGCTCAATAATTCACCCCTCCACTTT.

This clonotype appeared a few times. The chain couples TRBV29-1 to TRBJ2-7, with TRBD1 identical over 12 bases. Germline lookup yields CDR1 SQVTM and CDR2 ANQGSEA. Unmatched junction bases numbered 15, after V lost 6 bases and J lost 3 bases. This CDR3 has 17 residues. Written as DNA, the CDR3 is TGCAGCGTGGGCAGAGGACCGGGACAGGGGGCCCGCTACGAGCAGTACTTC. Residues: CSVGRGPGQGARYEQYF.

This clonotype was observed a few times. The V and J genes are TRBV29-1 and TRBJ1-2, with no clear D. V was clipped by 7 bases and J by 8 bases, with 14 bases between them. Germline CDR1 SQVTM, CDR2 ANQGSEA. The CDR3 extends over 11 amino acids. The CDR3 coding sequence is TGCAGCGCTCCCCGAGGGAGGGGCTACACCTTC. Amino acid sequence: CSAPRGRGYTF.

The sample holds a few counts of this clonotype. The chain recombines TRBV29-1 with TRBJ2-3; 7 bases map to TRBD2. Germline CDR1 SQVTM, CDR2 ANQGSEA. The CDR3 is 16 amino acids. The J segment lost 0 bases and the V segment lost 2 bases, leaving 8 bases of the junction unmatched. CDR3 amino acids: CSVEWWASGSTDTQYF. The CDR3 DNA reads as TGCAGCGTTGAATGGTGGGCTAGCGGAAGCACAGATACGCAGTATTTT.